Listed below are T cell receptor beta chains from one sample, sequenced in a study of T cells in Graves' hyperthyroidism and ophthalmopathy. TCRdb ran MiXCR on the multiplex PCR reads and lists one entry per CDR3 protein. The sample records some 570,000 distinct CDR3 sequences, 13% to 15% being singletons. The sequenced material came from blood. These receptors originate from a woman between 18 and 29 years old with Graves' ophthalmopathy. The CDR3 runs from the conserved cysteine through the conserved F or W. D genes are given only for firm matches. For some rows the clone size is stated as once, few or many, or as a class when expanded; others skip it.

J gene,V gene,clone size,D gene,CDR3 DNA,CDR3 protein
TRBJ2-6,TRBV28,many,TRBD2,TGTGCCAGCAGATCAACGGGACTAGCCCCCTCTGGGGCCAACGTCCTGACTTTC,CASRSTGLAPSGANVLTF
TRBJ1-2,TRBV24-1,.,.,TGTGCCACCAGTGATTTGGACACGAATGGCTACACCTTC,CATSDLDTNGYTF
TRBJ2-3,TRBV12-3/TRBV12-4,many,.,TGTGCCAGCAGTTTTACACGGCAGATCACAGATACGCAGTATTTT,CASSFTRQITDTQYF
TRBJ2-3,TRBV7-9,many,TRBD2,TGTGCCAGCAGCTCGCCGGGACCCCGGGAGGTCGATAATACGCAGTATTTT,CASSSPGPREVDNTQYF
TRBJ2-5,TRBV28,many,.,TGTGCCAGCTTCGGTAGCCTCGGGGAGACCCAGTACTTC,CASFGSLGETQYF
TRBJ2-2,TRBV7-3,few,TRBD1,TGTGCCAGCAGCTTACTTAGGACAGGGAAGACCGGGGAGCTGTTTTTT,CASSLLRTGKTGELFF
TRBJ2-6,TRBV30,.,TRBD1,TGTGCCTGGGTTACAGGGGCCGGGGCCAACGTCCTGACTTTC,CAWVTGAGANVLTF
TRBJ2-1,TRBV20-1,.,TRBD2,TGCAGTGCGCGACCTAGCGGGACATACAATGAGCAGTTCTTC,CSARPSGTYNEQFF
TRBJ2-7,TRBV7-9,many,TRBD1,TGTGCCAGCAGCCTTCGGGGTCAGGGGGTATACGAGCAGTACTTC,CASSLRGQGVYEQYF
TRBJ2-7,TRBV18,many,.,TGTGCCAGCTCTCCTAGTACCTCCTACGAGCAGTACTTC,CASSPSTSYEQYF
TRBJ2-7,TRBV5-1,few,.,TGCGCCAGCAGCTTGGGGGACTATCCAGGGGACTACGAGCAGTACTTC,CASSLGDYPGDYEQYF
TRBJ2-2,TRBV28,.,TRBD2,TGTGCCAGCAGCTCAGCTAGCGGGAGGGGTACCGGGGAGCTGTTTTTT,CASSSASGRGTGELFF
TRBJ2-7,TRBV11-1,many,.,TGTGCCAGCAGCCAAATCCCCGGGGAATACTACGAGCAGTACTTC,CASSQIPGEYYEQYF
TRBJ2-7,TRBV6-5,many,TRBD2,TGTGCCAGCAGTTACTCGACGGGGGGAGTCGAGACCTACGAGCAGTACTTC,CASSYSTGGVETYEQYF
TRBJ2-2,TRBV3-1,many,.,TGTGCCAGCAGCCAAGACCGGGCGGGGAACACCGGGGAGCTGTTTTTT,CASSQDRAGNTGELFF
TRBJ1-5,TRBV9,few,.,TGTGCCAGCAGCGTAGGGGGGGGAAGGCCCCAGCATTTT,CASSVGGGRPQHF
TRBJ2-3,TRBV3-1,many,TRBD1,TGTGCCAGCAGCCGAGGAACAGGGGTCACAGATACGCAGTATTTT,CASSRGTGVTDTQYF
TRBJ1-1,TRBV6-6,many,.,TGTGCCAGCAGTTACGGCCGGAGACAGGAAGCTTTCTTT,CASSYGRRQEAFF
TRBJ2-3,TRBV6-5,.,TRBD2,TGTGCCAGCAGTTTCCTTGGACTAGCGGGAGTGGGAGATACGCAGTATTTT,CASSFLGLAGVGDTQYF
TRBJ1-5,TRBV27,many,.,TGTGCCAGCAGATCGGGACGGAGCAATCAGCCCCAGCATTTT,CASRSGRSNQPQHF
TRBJ2-7,TRBV20-1,.,.,TGCAGTGCGGCCCGGGGACACACTCTTTACGAGCAGTACTTC,CSAARGHTLYEQYF
TRBJ2-7,TRBV4-1,many,.,TGCGCCAGCAGCCAAGATCGGGGTAGCGGCTACGAGCAGTACTTC,CASSQDRGSGYEQYF
TRBJ2-3,TRBV11-2,once,.,TGTGCCAGCAGCACGGGGCCCTTTGAGACTAGATTCACAGATACGCAGTATTTT,CASSTGPFETRFTDTQYF
TRBJ1-1,TRBV25-1,.,.,TGTGCCAGCAGTGAGGGAGTTGGAGCTTTCTTT,CASSEGVGAFF
TRBJ1-2,TRBV20-1,.,TRBD1,TGCAGTGCTCGCGAGAGCATGCTTAGGGACAGCGCCTCTAACTATGGCTACACCTTC,CSARESMLRDSASNYGYTF
TRBJ1-1,TRBV5-1,many,TRBD1,TGCGCCAGCAGCTACAGGGGGGGACGCACTGAAGCTTTCTTT,CASSYRGGRTEAFF
TRBJ1-1,TRBV10-3,many,.,TGTGCCATCAGAGGGGATTGGAACACTGAAGCTTTCTTT,CAIRGDWNTEAFF
TRBJ1-2,TRBV18,few,TRBD1,TGTGCCAGCTCACCAAGACAGGGGGCCGGCTATGGCTACACCTTC,CASSPRQGAGYGYTF
TRBJ2-1,TRBV7-9,many,.,TGTGCCAGCACAGGGGTTAACTACAATGAGCAGTTCTTC,CASTGVNYNEQFF
TRBJ2-5,TRBV20-1,many,TRBD1,TGCAGTGCTCCCCAAGCGACAGGGGGGGAGACCCAGTACTTC,CSAPQATGGETQYF
TRBJ2-7,TRBV6-2/TRBV6-3,.,.,TGTGCCAGCGAGTCCAGGCTGAGGTGCGAGCAGTACTTC,CASESRLRCEQYF
TRBJ2-2,TRBV6-2/TRBV6-3,few,TRBD1,TGTGCCAGCAGAGCAGGGGGCGTCACCGGGGAGCTGTTTTTT,CASRAGGVTGELFF
TRBJ2-4,TRBV6-6,many,TRBD1,TGTGCCAGCAGTTACCAGACAGGGAAGGTACACACGAACATTCAGTACTTC,CASSYQTGKVHTNIQYF
TRBJ1-5,TRBV7-2,many,.,TGTGCCAGCAACAAGGAAAGCAATCAGCCCCAGCATTTT,CASNKESNQPQHF
TRBJ2-2,TRBV27,few,TRBD2,TGTGCCAGCAACCCTTCACGGGGACTAGCGGGAGTCACCGGGGAGCTGTTTTTT,CASNPSRGLAGVTGELFF
TRBJ2-1,TRBV7-2,many,TRBD2,TGTGCCAGCAGCTTAGTGGCTGGACTAGAAACGAATGAGCAGTTCTTC,CASSLVAGLETNEQFF
TRBJ2-1,TRBV6-2/TRBV6-3,many,TRBD2,TGTGCCGGCTCAACTAGCGGCTCCTACAATGAGCAGTTCTTC,CAGSTSGSYNEQFF
TRBJ1-2,TRBV27,many,.,TGTGCCAGCAGTTTAAGGGAAGGGGGTGCAGGGGCCTATGGCTACACCTTC,CASSLREGGAGAYGYTF
TRBJ2-7,TRBV20-1,.,TRBD2,TGCAGTGCATCACCTAGCGGGAGTATCTCCTACGAGCAGTACTTC,CSASPSGSISYEQYF
TRBJ2-7,TRBV11-3,many,TRBD1,TGTGCCAGCAGCCGCCCCCGGGACAGGGGGGCCTACGAGCAGTACTTC,CASSRPRDRGAYEQYF